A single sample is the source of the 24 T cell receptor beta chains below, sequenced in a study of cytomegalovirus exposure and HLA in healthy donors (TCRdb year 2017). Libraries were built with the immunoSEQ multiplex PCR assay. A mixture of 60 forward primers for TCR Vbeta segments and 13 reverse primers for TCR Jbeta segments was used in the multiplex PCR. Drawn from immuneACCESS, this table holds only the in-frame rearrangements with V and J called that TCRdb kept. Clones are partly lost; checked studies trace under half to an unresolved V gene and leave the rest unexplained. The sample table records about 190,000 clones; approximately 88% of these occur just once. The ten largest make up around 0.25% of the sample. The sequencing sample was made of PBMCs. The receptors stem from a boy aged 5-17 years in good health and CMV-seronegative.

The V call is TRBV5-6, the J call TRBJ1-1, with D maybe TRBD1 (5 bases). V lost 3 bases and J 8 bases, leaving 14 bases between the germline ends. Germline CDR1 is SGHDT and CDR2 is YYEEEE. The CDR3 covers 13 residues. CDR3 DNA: TGTGCCAGCAGCTCTACGACAGCTTCGGAAGCTTTCTTT. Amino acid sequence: CASSSTTASEAFF.

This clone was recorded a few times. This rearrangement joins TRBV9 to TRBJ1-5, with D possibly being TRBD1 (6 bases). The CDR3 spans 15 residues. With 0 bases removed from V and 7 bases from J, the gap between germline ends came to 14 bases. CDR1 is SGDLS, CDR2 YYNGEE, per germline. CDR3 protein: CASSVADSPIQPQHF. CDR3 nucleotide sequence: TGTGCCAGCAGCGTAGCGGACAGTCCTATACAGCCCCAGCATTTT.

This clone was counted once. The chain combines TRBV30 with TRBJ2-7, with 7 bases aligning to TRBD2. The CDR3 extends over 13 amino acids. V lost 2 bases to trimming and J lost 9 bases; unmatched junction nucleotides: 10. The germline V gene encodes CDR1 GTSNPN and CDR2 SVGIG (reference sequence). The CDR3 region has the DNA TGTGCCTGGAGTAGGGTGGGGGGGTTCGGGCAGTACTTC. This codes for CAWSRVGGFGQYF.

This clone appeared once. DNA of the CDR3: TGTGCCAGCAGCCCAGGGACAGGGGGGAGAAACATTCAGTACTTC. Protein: CASSPGTGGRNIQYF. The chain is built from TRBV7-2 and TRBJ2-4; 11 positions agree with TRBD1. V gave up 5 bases and J gave up 6 bases; unmatched junction bases: 6. The V gene's germline CDR1 is SGHTA and CDR2 FQGNSA. The CDR3 loop spans 15 amino acids.

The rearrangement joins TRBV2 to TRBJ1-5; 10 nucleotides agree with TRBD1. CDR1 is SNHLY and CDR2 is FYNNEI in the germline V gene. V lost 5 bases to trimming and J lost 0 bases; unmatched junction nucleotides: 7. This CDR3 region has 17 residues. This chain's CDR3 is CASSPDRGIYSNQPQHF. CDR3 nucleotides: TGTGCCAGCAGTCCGGACAGGGGGATATATAGCAATCAGCCCCAGCATTTT.

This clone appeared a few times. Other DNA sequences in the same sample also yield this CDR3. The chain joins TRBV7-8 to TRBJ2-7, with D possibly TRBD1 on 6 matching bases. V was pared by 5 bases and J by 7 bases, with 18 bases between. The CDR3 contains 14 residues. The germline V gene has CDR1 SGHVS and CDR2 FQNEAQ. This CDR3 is CASSPDRLLGEQYF. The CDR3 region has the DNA TGTGCCAGCAGCCCGGACAGACTACTGGGGGAGCAGTACTTC.

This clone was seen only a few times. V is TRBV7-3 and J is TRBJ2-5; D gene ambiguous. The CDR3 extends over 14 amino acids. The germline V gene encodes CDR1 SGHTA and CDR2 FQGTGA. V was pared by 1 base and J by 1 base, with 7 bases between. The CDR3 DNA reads TGTGCCAGCAGCTTAAGGGCCAGCCAAGAGACCCAGTACTTC. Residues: CASSLRASQETQYF.

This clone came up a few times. The CDR3 DNA is TGTGCCAGCAGCTGGGGGGGACTAGTCTTAGGTGAGCAGTTCTTC. As protein: CASSWGGLVLGEQFF. This sequence joins TRBV5-4 and TRBJ2-1, with 8 positions matching TRBD2. Per the germline V gene, CDR1 is SGHNT and CDR2 is YYREEE (reference sequence). The length of the CDR3 is 15 residues. Unmatched junction bases numbered 11, after V lost 3 bases and J lost 9 bases.

CDR3 sequence (DNA): TGTGCCAGCAGCCCCGATCGGACAGGGGGCCGAGTGGGCTACACCTTC. It codes for CASSPDRTGGRVGYTF. The chain has TRBV7-8 and TRBJ1-2; 11 positions match TRBD1. The CDR3 sequence is 16 residues long. Trimming took 5 bases from V and 8 from J; bases not matched to a gene: 13. The germline CDR1 and CDR2 sequences are SGHVS and FQNEAQ. The full variable domain, with the rest looked up from reference TRBV7-8 and TRBJ1-2, is GAGVSQSPRYKVAKRGQDVALRCDPISGHVSLFWYQQALGQGPEFLTYFQNEAQLDKSGLPSDRFFAERPEGSVSTLKIQRTQQEDSAVYLCASSPDRTGGRVGYTFGSGTRLTVV.

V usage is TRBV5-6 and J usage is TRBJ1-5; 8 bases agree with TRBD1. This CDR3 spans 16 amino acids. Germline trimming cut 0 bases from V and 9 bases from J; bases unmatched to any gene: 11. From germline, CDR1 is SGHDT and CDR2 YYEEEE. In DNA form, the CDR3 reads TGTGCCAGCAGCTTGGGCGGGACAGGTACGTTTTGGCCCCAGCATTTT. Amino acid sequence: CASSLGGTGTFWPQHF.

The CDR3 reads CASSATSGRNHGELFF. Written as DNA, the CDR3 is TGTGCCAGCAGCGCGACTAGCGGGAGAAATCACGGGGAGCTGTTTTTT. The chain links TRBV9 to TRBJ2-2; 12 nucleotides align to TRBD2. CDR1 SGDLS and CDR2 YYNGEE come from the germline V gene. The CDR3 is made up of 16 amino acids. V shed 3 bases and J 7 bases; nucleotides not matched to a gene: 7.

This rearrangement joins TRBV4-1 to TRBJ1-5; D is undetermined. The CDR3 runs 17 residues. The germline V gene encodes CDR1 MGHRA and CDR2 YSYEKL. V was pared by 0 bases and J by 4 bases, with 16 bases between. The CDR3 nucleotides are TGCGCCAGCAGCCAAGACGAGGGTGGCAGAAGAAATCAGCCCCAGCATTTT. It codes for CASSQDEGGRRNQPQHF.

CDR3 DNA: TGTGCCATCAATAGGGGGCTAGCTAGCTCAGATACGCAGTATTTT. Protein sequence: CAINRGLASSDTQYF. V gene TRBV10-3 combines with J gene TRBJ2-3, with 7 bases aligning to TRBD1. The CDR3 runs 15 residues. J gave up 4 bases and V 7 bases, and 11 bases lay outside the gene matches. Germline CDR1 and CDR2: ENHRY and SYGVKD.

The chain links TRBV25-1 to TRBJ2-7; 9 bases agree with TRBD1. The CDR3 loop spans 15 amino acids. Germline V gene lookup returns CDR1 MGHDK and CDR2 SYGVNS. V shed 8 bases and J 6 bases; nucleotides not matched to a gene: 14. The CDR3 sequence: CASQKGGQGASEQYF. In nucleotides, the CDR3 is TGTGCCAGCCAGAAGGGGGGACAGGGAGCCTCCGAGCAGTACTTC.

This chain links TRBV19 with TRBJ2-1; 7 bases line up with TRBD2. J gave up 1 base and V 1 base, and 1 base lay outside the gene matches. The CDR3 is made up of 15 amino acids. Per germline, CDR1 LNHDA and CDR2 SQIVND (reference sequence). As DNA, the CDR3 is TGTGCCAGTAGTATAGGCGGGGGATCCTACAATGAGCAGTTCTTC. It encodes CASSIGGGSYNEQFF. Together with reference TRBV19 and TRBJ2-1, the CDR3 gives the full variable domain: DGGITQSPKYLFRKEGQNVTLSCEQNLNHDAMYWYRQDPGQGLRLIYYSQIVNDFQKGDIAEGYSVSREKKESFPLTVTSAQKNPTAFYLCASSIGGGSYNEQFFGPGTRLTVL.

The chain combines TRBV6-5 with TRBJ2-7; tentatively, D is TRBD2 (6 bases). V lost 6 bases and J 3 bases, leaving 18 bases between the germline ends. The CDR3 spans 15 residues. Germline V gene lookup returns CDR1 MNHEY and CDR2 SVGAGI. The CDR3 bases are TGTGCCAGCAGCCGGCCGGGACTGATGAACTACGAGCAGTACTTC. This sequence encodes CASSRPGLMNYEQYF.

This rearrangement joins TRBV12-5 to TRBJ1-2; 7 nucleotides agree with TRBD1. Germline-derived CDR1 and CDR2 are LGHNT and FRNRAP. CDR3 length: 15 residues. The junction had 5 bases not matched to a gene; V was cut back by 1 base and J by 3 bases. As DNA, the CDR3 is TGTGCTAGTGGTTTGGGACGGGACAGCGACTATGGCTACACCTTC. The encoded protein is CASGLGRDSDYGYTF.

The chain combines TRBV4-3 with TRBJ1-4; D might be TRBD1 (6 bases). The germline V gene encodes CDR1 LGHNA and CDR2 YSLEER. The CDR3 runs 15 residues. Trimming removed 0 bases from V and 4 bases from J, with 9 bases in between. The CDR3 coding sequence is TGCGCCAGCAGCCAAGACGGGGACAATAATGAAAAACTGTTTTTT. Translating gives CASSQDGDNNEKLFF.

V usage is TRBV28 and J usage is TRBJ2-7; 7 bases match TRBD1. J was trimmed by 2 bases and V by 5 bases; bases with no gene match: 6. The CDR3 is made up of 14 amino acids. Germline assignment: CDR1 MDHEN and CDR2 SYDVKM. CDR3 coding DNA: TGTGCCAGCAGTCTCACAGGGGCTACCTACGAGCAGTACTTC. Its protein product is CASSLTGATYEQYF. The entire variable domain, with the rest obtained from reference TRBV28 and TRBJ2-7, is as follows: DVKVTQSSRYLVKRTGEKVFLECVQDMDHENMFWYRQDPGLGLRLIYFSYDVKMKEKGDIPEGYSVSREKKERFSLILESASTNQTSMYLCASSLTGATYEQYFGPGTRLTVT.

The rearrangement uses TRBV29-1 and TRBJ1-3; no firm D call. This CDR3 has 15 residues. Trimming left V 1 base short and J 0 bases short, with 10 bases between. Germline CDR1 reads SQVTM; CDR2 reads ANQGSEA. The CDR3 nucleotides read TGCAGCGTTGAAGTTCGACTGATCTCTGGAAACACCATATATTTT. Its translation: CSVEVRLISGNTIYF.

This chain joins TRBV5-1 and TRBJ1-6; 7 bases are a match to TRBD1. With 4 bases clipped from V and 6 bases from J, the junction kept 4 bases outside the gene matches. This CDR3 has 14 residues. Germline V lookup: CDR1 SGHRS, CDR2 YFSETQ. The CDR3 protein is CASSRQGINSPLHF. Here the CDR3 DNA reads TGCGCCAGCAGCCGACAGGGTATTAATTCACCCCTCCACTTT.

The CDR3 nucleotides read TGTGCCAGCAGGAGGTACGGGACAGGGGGGACGGGACCCCAGGATACGCAGTATTTT. It specifies CASRRYGTGGTGPQDTQYF. V usage is TRBV27 and J usage is TRBJ2-3; 11 bases agree with TRBD1. The CDR3 is made up of 19 amino acids. The V gene end was trimmed by 6 bases and the J gene end by 6 bases; junction bases not matched to a gene: 20. The germline V gene has CDR1 MNHEY and CDR2 SMNVEV (reference sequence).

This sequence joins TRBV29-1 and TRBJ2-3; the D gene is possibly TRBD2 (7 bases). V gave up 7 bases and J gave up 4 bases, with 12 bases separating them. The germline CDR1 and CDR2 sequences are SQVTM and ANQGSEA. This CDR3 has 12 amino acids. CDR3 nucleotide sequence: TGCAGCGCGAAGGGGGGGGCAGATACGCAGTATTTT. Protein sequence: CSAKGGADTQYF.

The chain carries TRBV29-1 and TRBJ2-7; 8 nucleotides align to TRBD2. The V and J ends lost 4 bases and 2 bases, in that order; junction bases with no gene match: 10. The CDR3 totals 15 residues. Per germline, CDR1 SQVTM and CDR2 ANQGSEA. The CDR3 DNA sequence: TGCAGCGTTGGTGGGGGAGCGGGGGCGGCCTACGAGCAGTACTTC. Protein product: CSVGGGAGAAYEQYF.